This note documents a single TCR beta chain sequence. This record belongs to a study of CD8+ T cells in alopecia areata. Individuals with alopecia areata gave both lesional scalp punch biopsies and peripheral blood for collection. The authors extracted RNA and reverse transcribed it into cDNA as the sequencing template. Data came from immunoSEQ multiplex PCR; TCRdb stores just in-frame clones and leaves some out. This sample yields about 110,000 clones, of which 45% to 60% are seen a single time; about 23% belongs to the top ten. CDR1 GTSNPN and CDR2 SVGIG come from the germline V gene (reference sequence). CDR3 length: 15 amino acids. The V segment lost 2 bases and the J segment 6 bases; nucleotides outside the gene matches: 10.

This chain connects TRBV30 to TRBJ2-7; 10 positions match TRBD2. This receptor was taken from a human donor with alopecia areata. Sequences were obtained from NKG2D-low CD8+ T cells sorted from blood. CDR3 nucleotides: TGTGCCTGGAGTCAACCCCTAGCGGGAGTCGGCGAGCAGTACTTC. Translated, it gives CAWSQPLAGVGEQYF. The full variable domain, its missing parts supplied by reference TRBV30 and TRBJ2-7, is SQTIHQWPATLVQPVGSPLSLECTVEGTSNPNLYWYRQAAGRGLQLLFYSVGIGQISSEVPQNLSASRPQDRQFILSSKKLLLSDSGFYLCAWSQPLAGVGEQYFGPGTRLTVT.